This T cell receptor (beta chain) was sequenced during a study of blood T cell repertoires in COVID-19. Turning to the study itself: Acute and convalescent COVID-19 samples came from the United States, Italy and Spain.

During active infection, Seattle patients enrolled and were then monitored through disease. A note on this clone: The sample carries other DNA sequences with the same CDR3.

Methods used by the authors: Amplification from reference gene primers served as the basis for estimated nucleated cell counts. Clones were sequenced by immunoSEQ multiplex PCR, and TCRdb holds only the in-frame ones, with some missing. That table supplies the V and J calls and clone size; D and trimming were determined from the DNA. The profile shows 200,000 to 250,000 clones, approximately 85% of them singletons. This sequence was found in an older woman with COVID-19, enrolled during active disease. Material: peripheral blood.

The CDR3 DNA reads TGTGCCAGCTCACCTCCGGGACAGGGCAGCACAGATACGCAGTATTTT. It codes for CASSPPGQGSTDTQYF. V usage is TRBV18 and J usage is TRBJ2-3; 9 nucleotides agree with TRBD1. The germline V gene encodes CDR1 KGHSH and CDR2 LQKENI. V was clipped by 3 bases and J by 0 bases; unmatched bases: 4. CDR3 size: 16 residues.